These T cell receptor beta chains were read from a single sample in a study of cytomegalovirus exposure and HLA in healthy donors. Repertoires were generated with immunoSEQ multiplex PCR, while TCRdb's copy carries only in-frame clones and drops some. The data show roughly 140,000 clones, 82% seen once. The sample taken for sequencing was PBMCs. All receptors come from a woman in her forties or fifties in good health and CMV-seropositive. CDR3s include the opening cysteine and the closing phenylalanine or tryptophan. A D gene is named only where the DNA matches it firmly. The size of a clone is reported for some rows only, either as once, few or many, or as a class for expanded clones.

cdr3_nt	cdr3_aa	j_call	v_call	d_call	clone_size
TGTGCCAGCAGCTTGACACAGGGGGCAGGTAATTCACCCCTCCACTTT	CASSLTQGAGNSPLHF	TRBJ1-6	TRBV5-5	TRBD1	-
TGTGCCAGCTCAACAGAGGGGACAGGCGCACCTATGAGCTCCTATAATTCACCCCTCCACTTT	CASSTEGTGAPMSSYNSPLHF	TRBJ1-6	TRBV18	TRBD1	-
TGCGCCAGCAGTCCCAGCGGGGGATCAGATACGCAGTATTTT	CASSPSGGSDTQYF	TRBJ2-3	TRBV5-1	TRBD2	few
TGCGCCAGCAGCCAAGTCTCAGGGGCAGGCGAGCAGTACTTC	CASSQVSGAGEQYF	TRBJ2-7	TRBV4-1	-	-
TGCAGCGTTCCGGGACAGACGAACACTGAAGCTTTCTTT	CSVPGQTNTEAFF	TRBJ1-1	TRBV29-1	TRBD1	few
TGTGCCAGCAGTTACTCGGGAGGCCCCCAGCCCCAGCATTTT	CASSYSGGPQPQHF	TRBJ1-5	TRBV6-6	-	-
TGCGCCAGCAGCCCTACTGACTTCAACAATGAGCAGTTCTTC	CASSPTDFNNEQFF	TRBJ2-1	TRBV5-1	-	-
TGTGCCAGCAGCCCGCAGATCACCGGGGAGCTGTTTTTT	CASSPQITGELFF	TRBJ2-2	TRBV7-2	-	-
TGTGCCACCGGGGGCCGGGACGGGACCTACGAGCAGTACTTC	CATGGRDGTYEQYF	TRBJ2-7	TRBV15	-	-
TGTGCCAGCAGCTCCCCTGGCCGCAGATCCTACGAGCAGTACTTC	CASSSPGRRSYEQYF	TRBJ2-7	TRBV7-2	-	-
TGTGCCTGGAGTGTGGGACAGACTAACTATGGCTACACCTTC	CAWSVGQTNYGYTF	TRBJ1-2	TRBV30	TRBD1	-
TGTGCCGGAACAGGGGCACACTACGAGCAGTACTTC	CAGTGAHYEQYF	TRBJ2-7	TRBV19	TRBD1	-
TGCGCCAGCAGCCAAGACCCCGGACAGGATGGCTACACCTTC	CASSQDPGQDGYTF	TRBJ1-2	TRBV4-3	TRBD1	-
TGTGCCAGCAGCTTATGGCTCTCTGGGGCCAACGTCCTGACTTTC	CASSLWLSGANVLTF	TRBJ2-6	TRBV7-9	-	-
TGCAGTGCTAGTCAGGTCACTGAAGCTTTCTTT	CSASQVTEAFF	TRBJ1-1	TRBV20-1	-	-
TGTGCCTGGAGTGAGGGGGCGTATAATTCACCCCTCCACTTT	CAWSEGAYNSPLHF	TRBJ1-6	TRBV30	TRBD1	-
TGTGCCAGCAGCTTAACTCCAAGTGATGAGCAGTTCTTC	CASSLTPSDEQFF	TRBJ2-1	TRBV7-9	-	few
TGTGCCAGTAGTATCCGGGGGACCACAGCGGATACGCAGTATTTT	CASSIRGTTADTQYF	TRBJ2-3	TRBV19	-	-
TGTGCCAGCACGTGGGAGGGGGCGGGGGGGCCTTTGCGGGAGACCAAAAACATTCAGTACTTC	CASTWEGAGGPLRETKNIQYF	TRBJ2-4	TRBV27	TRBD2	-
TGTGCCAGCATGGGGGGGGCTCATTCACCCCTCCACTTT	CASMGGAHSPLHF	TRBJ1-6	TRBV6-1	-	-
TGTGCCAGCAGGCGACAGTACGAGCAGTACTTC	CASRRQYEQYF	TRBJ2-7	TRBV2	-	-
TGTGCCAGCAGCTTGGGTTACGGGGGCACAGATACGCAGTATTTT	CASSLGYGGTDTQYF	TRBJ2-3	TRBV5-6	-	once
TGTGCCAGCAGCCCGGGACTGCCTAGCGTCGCCTTC	CASSPGLPSVAF	TRBJ1-2	TRBV7-9	-	-
TGTGCCAGCACACGCGGCGAATTTGGCACAGATACGCAGTATTTT	CASTRGEFGTDTQYF	TRBJ2-3	TRBV2	-	-
TGTGCCTGGAGTCAGGGGGCGGTGAATGAGCAGTTCTTC	CAWSQGAVNEQFF	TRBJ2-1	TRBV30	TRBD1	-
TGTGCCAGCAGCCTCAGGGGGCTCGACACTGAAGCTTTCTTT	CASSLRGLDTEAFF	TRBJ1-1	TRBV7-6	TRBD1	-
TGTGCCAGCAGCTTAGGCCCCGGGACAGGGGCGTCCTACGAGCAGTACTTC	CASSLGPGTGASYEQYF	TRBJ2-7	TRBV7-9	TRBD1	-
TGTGCCAGCACGGGACAGGGAAGCAATCAGCCCCAGCATTTT	CASTGQGSNQPQHF	TRBJ1-5	TRBV6-4	TRBD1	-
TGTGCCAGCAGCGCCCTCGGGGGACAGGGCACAGATACGCAGTATTTT	CASSALGGQGTDTQYF	TRBJ2-3	TRBV9	TRBD1	-
TGTGCCAGCAGTCTGAGTGGCGGGGAGCTGTTTTTT	CASSLSGGELFF	TRBJ2-2	TRBV7-9	-	once
TGTGCCAGCAGCTTGGGTGTTTTGGCTAGCGGGGGGTCCCCAGCTGATACGCAGTATTTT	CASSLGVLASGGSPADTQYF	TRBJ2-3	TRBV5-4	TRBD2	once
TGTGCCAGCAGCCAAGAGGCGGGGCCCGGGGCCAACGTCCTGACTTTC	CASSQEAGPGANVLTF	TRBJ2-6	TRBV14	-	-
TGTGCCACCAGCAGAGATCGGGGAGCCTATGGCTACACCTTC	CATSRDRGAYGYTF	TRBJ1-2	TRBV15	-	once
TGCGCCAGCAGCTCACAGGGGTTTAACACTGAAGCTTTCTTT	CASSSQGFNTEAFF	TRBJ1-1	TRBV5-1	TRBD1	-
TGTGCCAGCAGTTCCGGAATCGGGGGGCCAGGGGAAAAACTGTTTTTT	CASSSGIGGPGEKLFF	TRBJ1-4	TRBV5-5	-	-
TGCGCCAGCAGCTTGGTTGAGCTAGCGGGGGACACCGGGGAGCTGTTTTTT	CASSLVELAGDTGELFF	TRBJ2-2	TRBV5-1	TRBD2	-
TGCGCCAGCAGCAGGAGCGGTTTGGAGCAGTACTTC	CASSRSGLEQYF	TRBJ2-7	TRBV5-1	-	-
TGTGCCACCAGCAGAGATAAGGGGTACAATCAGCCCCAGCATTTT	CATSRDKGYNQPQHF	TRBJ1-5	TRBV15	-	-
TGTGCCAGCAGTGGATTAAGCGCCGGGGAGCTGTTTTTT	CASSGLSAGELFF	TRBJ2-2	TRBV6-1	-	-
TGCGCCAGCAGTATTGCGGGGGGGCTGAGAGAGCAGTACTTC	CASSIAGGLREQYF	TRBJ2-7	TRBV10-2	TRBD2	-
TGTGCCAGCTCACCTAAGGGCAGGGAGGAGAATTCACCCCTCCACTTT	CASSPKGREENSPLHF	TRBJ1-6	TRBV18	-	few